These 9 T cell receptor beta chains came from one sample sequenced in a study of cytomegalovirus exposure and HLA in healthy donors. The study ran its PCR with 60 Vbeta and 13 Jbeta primers. TCRdb keeps only in-frame clones here, not all; method: immunoSEQ multiplex PCR. Among around 99,000 clones listed, about four fifths were seen once. The sequenced sample consisted of PBMCs. Receptor source: a young woman in good health and CMV-seronegative.

The chain combines TRBV6-5 with TRBJ1-5; 7 bases align to TRBD1. The CDR3 totals 14 residues. The germline V gene encodes CDR1 MNHEY and CDR2 SVGAGI. Trimming at V came to 7 bases and at J to 1 base, leaving 4 bases not matched to a gene. The CDR3 DNA sequence: TGTGCCAGCAATAGGGACAGCAGCAATCAGCCCCAGCATTTT. This codes for CASNRDSSNQPQHF.

The gene calls are TRBV4-1 and TRBJ1-1, with 7 bases matching TRBD1. V was clipped by 1 base and J by 0 bases; unmatched bases: 5. The CDR3 is 16 amino acids. The germline CDR1 and CDR2 sequences are MGHRA and YSYEKL. This CDR3 reads CASSQVAGGLNTEAFF. CDR3 sequence (DNA): TGCGCCAGCAGCCAAGTAGCAGGGGGGCTGAACACTGAAGCTTTCTTT.

The rearrangement joins TRBV30 to TRBJ2-2; 7 bases fit TRBD2. Germline V gives CDR1 GTSNPN, CDR2 SVGIG (reference sequence). This CDR3 has 15 amino acids. With 1 base clipped from V and 4 bases from J, the junction kept 6 bases outside the gene matches. The CDR3 sequence: CAWSDSGLPTGELFF. As DNA, the CDR3 is TGTGCCTGGAGTGATAGCGGGTTGCCCACCGGGGAGCTGTTTTTT.

In this sample, this clone turned up once. The V gene is TRBV10-3, the J gene TRBJ2-5; tentative D call: TRBD2 (6 bases). The CDR3 contains 13 residues. V shed 6 bases and J shed 5 bases, with 13 bases lying between them. Germline V gene data show CDR1 as ENHRY and CDR2 as SYGVKD. Here the CDR3 DNA reads TGTGCCATCAGCGGGGTGAGCGGGGAGACCCAGTACTTC. This codes for CAISGVSGETQYF.

The chain combines TRBV28 with TRBJ2-7; 10 nucleotides agree with TRBD1. The germline gives CDR1 MDHEN, CDR2 SYDVKM. The CDR3 runs 16 residues. The V gene end was trimmed by 7 bases and the J gene end by 2 bases; junction bases not matched to a gene: 11. This CDR3 reads CASIVGFGTGAYEQYF. The CDR3 nucleotides are TGTGCCAGCATAGTAGGATTCGGGACAGGGGCCTACGAGCAGTACTTC.

This clone was seen only once. This chain links TRBV2 with TRBJ2-7; D is ambiguous. The CDR3 runs to 14 residues. Germline V gives CDR1 SNHLY, CDR2 FYNNEI. Trimming removed 2 bases from V and 2 bases from J, with 10 bases in between. DNA for the CDR3: TGTGCCAGCAGTGAATGGGCCTACGCCTACGAGCAGTACTTC. The encoded protein is CASSEWAYAYEQYF.

The table lists this clone with a few counts. This rearrangement joins TRBV5-4 to TRBJ2-3; TRBD2 aligns across 8 bases. Trimming cost V 1 base and J 4 bases; bases outside gene matches: 5. The CDR3 has 15 amino acids. In germline, CDR1 is SGHNT, CDR2 YYREEE (reference sequence). For the CDR3, the DNA is TGTGCCAGCAGCTTGATGGGACTAGGCCCAGATACGCAGTATTTT. This encodes CASSLMGLGPDTQYF.

The J gene is TRBJ2-1, the V gene TRBV7-8; D gene uncertain. Trimming pared 4 bases from V and 1 base from J, leaving 11 bases between. The CDR3 consists of 15 residues. Germline CDR1 is SGHVS and CDR2 is FQNEAQ. The CDR3: CASSSPANSYNEQFF. DNA for the CDR3: TGTGCCAGCAGCTCTCCAGCGAATTCCTACAATGAGCAGTTCTTC.

The chain couples TRBV2 to TRBJ2-1; 14 bases fit TRBD2. Germline V gene sequence: CDR1 SNHLY, CDR2 FYNNEI. With 5 bases clipped from V and 7 bases from J, the junction kept 7 bases outside the gene matches. The CDR3 length is 16 residues. The CDR3 here is CASSKGLAGVMNEQFF. CDR3 nucleotide sequence: TGTGCCAGCAGTAAGGGACTAGCGGGAGTTATGAATGAGCAGTTCTTC.